The 12 T cell receptor beta chains listed next were all sequenced from one sample in a study of blood T cells in healthy people across ages. The use of a sample-barcoded 5' primer and a J-beta primer mix characterized a second PCR of roughly 6 to 11 cycles. TCRdb ran MiXCR on the 5' RACE reads and lists one entry per CDR3 protein. Altogether about a million distinct CDR3 sequences are present, roughly 50% being singletons, with the ten largest covering 13%. Sequenced material: blood. These receptors were collected from a man aged 25 to 40 in good health.

In this sample, this clonotype turned up a few times. The chain is built from TRBV7-8 and TRBJ2-5, with D uncertain. Trimming left V 6 bases short and J 5 bases short, with 13 bases between. This CDR3 spans 13 amino acids. Per germline, CDR1 SGHVS and CDR2 FQNEAQ. DNA for the CDR3: TGTGCCAGCAGGCGTAGTAGGTTGGAGACCCAGTACTTC. Its translation is CASRRSRLETQYF.

The J gene is TRBJ1-1, the V gene TRBV6-2 or TRBV6-3; D unresolved. Trimming cost V 6 bases and J 3 bases, with 14 bases left between them. Germline-derived CDR1 and CDR2 are MNHEY and SVGEGT. The CDR3 spans 14 residues. As DNA, the CDR3 is TGTGCCAGCAGCCGGGAGGGAGCCTACACTGAAGCTTTCTTT. This encodes CASSREGAYTEAFF.

This chain uses TRBV12-3 or TRBV12-4 with TRBJ2-1; TRBD1 is a possible D gene (6 bases). The V and J ends lost 1 base and 10 bases respectively, with 20 bases between them. The CDR3 runs to 16 residues. CDR3 DNA sequence: TGTGCCAGCAGTTTAGAGACTCTGGGGGCCCCATGGGAGCAGTTCTTC. It is translated as CASSLETLGAPWEQFF.

The CDR3 DNA reads as TGTGCCAGCAGTCTCAGGCGGGTAAATTCACCCCTCCACTTT. The encoded protein is CASSLRRVNSPLHF. V gene TRBV11-2 combines with J gene TRBJ1-6; D not certain. V was pared by 6 bases and J by 7 bases, with 13 bases between. CDR1 and CDR2 (germline): SGHAT, FQNNGV. The CDR3 loop spans 14 amino acids.

This clonotype showed up many times. The chain is built from TRBV6-6 and TRBJ2-1, with unresolved D. Germline values: CDR1 MNHNY, CDR2 SVGAGI (reference sequence). The CDR3 length is 10 residues. CDR3 DNA: TGTGCGGCCGGGTCTAGGGAGCAGTTCTTC. Its translation is CAAGSREQFF.

This clonotype was seen a handful of times. The chain is built from TRBV7-9 and TRBJ1-4; 9 bases align to TRBD1. Trimming removed 5 bases from V and 12 bases from J; junction bases left unmatched: 13. The germline V gene encodes CDR1 SEHNR and CDR2 FQNEAQ (reference sequence). This CDR3 contains 15 residues. This CDR3 is CASSLRGQGPVELFF. The CDR3 DNA follows: TGTGCCAGCAGCCTAAGGGGACAGGGCCCTGTCGAACTGTTTTTT.

The chain couples TRBV28 to TRBJ2-5; 7 bases map to TRBD2. J was trimmed by 1 base and V by 4 bases; bases with no gene match: 9. Per germline, CDR1 MDHEN and CDR2 SYDVKM. The CDR3 covers 16 residues. The CDR3 protein is CASSSLREGAQETQYF. The CDR3 bases are TGTGCCAGCAGTTCTTTAAGGGAGGGCGCCCAAGAGACCCAGTACTTC.

The sample holds a few counts of this clonotype. The chain is built from TRBV4-1 and TRBJ1-5; 7 bases are a match to TRBD1. Trimming removed 3 bases from V and 11 bases from J; junction bases left unmatched: 16. The germline CDR1 and CDR2 sequences are MGHRA and YSYEKL. The CDR3 spans 16 residues. The CDR3: CASSQGIGQVQSAQHF. The CDR3 nucleotides read TGCGCCAGCAGCCAGGGGATCGGACAGGTCCAATCAGCCCAGCATTTT.

This sequence joins TRBV20-1 and TRBJ2-5; 10 nucleotides line up with TRBD2. V lost 6 bases, J lost 1 base, and 11 bases stayed unmatched. CDR3 length equals 16 residues. Germline V gene lookup returns CDR1 DFQATT and CDR2 SNEGSKA (reference sequence). CDR3 coding DNA: TGCAGTGCCCAATTGAGGACTAGCGGTACCCAAGAGACCCAGTACTTC. It codes for CSAQLRTSGTQETQYF.

This clonotype was counted a few times. V is TRBV6-1 and J is TRBJ2-5; 10 bases are shared with TRBD2. This CDR3 contains 14 residues. V shed 6 bases and J 2 bases; nucleotides not matched to a gene: 3. Germline CDR1 MNHNS, CDR2 SASEGT. The CDR3 loop reads CASRGLAAQETQYF. DNA of the CDR3: TGTGCCAGCAGAGGACTAGCGGCTCAAGAGACCCAGTACTTC.

This clonotype has only a few counts. The chain combines TRBV7-3 with TRBJ1-6; D possibly corresponds to TRBD1 (5 bases). The length of the CDR3 is 14 residues. The V end was cut by 2 bases, the J end by 6 bases, with 8 bases between. The germline gives CDR1 SGHTA, CDR2 FQGTGA. The CDR3 bases are TGTGCCAGCAGCTTAGGGGGGTCTAATTCACCCCTCCACTTT. Protein sequence: CASSLGGSNSPLHF.

On this clonotype: An end of the junction differs from the germline gene, which may be a read error. This chain uses TRBV9 with TRBJ2-5, with TRBD2 as a possible D gene (5 bases). This CDR3 spans 15 amino acids. Germline assignment: CDR1 SGDLS and CDR2 YYNGEE. The CDR3 DNA follows: TGTGCCAGCAGCGTAGTCCCTAGCAGCCAAGAGACCCAGCACTTC. Protein: CASSVVPSSQETQHF.